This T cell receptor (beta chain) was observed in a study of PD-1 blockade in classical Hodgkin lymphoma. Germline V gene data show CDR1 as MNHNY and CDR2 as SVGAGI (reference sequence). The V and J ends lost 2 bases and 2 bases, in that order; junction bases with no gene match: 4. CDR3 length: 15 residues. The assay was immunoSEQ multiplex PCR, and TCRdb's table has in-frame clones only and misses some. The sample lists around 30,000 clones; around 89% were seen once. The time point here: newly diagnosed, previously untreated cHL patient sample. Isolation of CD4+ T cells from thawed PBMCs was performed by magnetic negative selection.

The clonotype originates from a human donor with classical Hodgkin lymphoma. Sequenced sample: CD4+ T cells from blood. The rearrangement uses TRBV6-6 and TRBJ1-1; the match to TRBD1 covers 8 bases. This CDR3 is CASSYQPGGNTEAFF. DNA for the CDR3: TGTGCCAGCAGTTACCAACCAGGGGGCAACACTGAAGCTTTCTTT.